The entry that follows covers one T cell receptor (beta chain) sequence. The data were obtained in a study of Tregs in tolerant kidney transplant recipients. This CDR3 is 14 amino acids long. V dropped 6 bases and J dropped 4; count of bases not matched to a gene: 6. The germline V gene has CDR1 MNHEY and CDR2 SVGAGI. The protocol was immunoSEQ multiplex PCR, while the TCRdb copy is restricted to in-frame clones and leaves out a portion. The sample includes approximately 16,000 clones, roughly 77% of them seen just once. Unstimulated regulatory T cells (CD4+CD25+CD127-), CD4+CD25- non-regulatory cells, CD4 and CD8 cells were FACS-sorted from thawed PBMCs. Before regulatory T cell sorting, thawed PBMCs rested overnight at 37°C in about 190 IU/ml IL-2.

The rearrangement joins TRBV6-5 to TRBJ1-1, with TRBD1 matching 9 bases. The receptor was derived from a human donor who received a combined kidney and bone marrow transplant. Sequences were derived from Tregs from blood, sampled before the transplant. The CDR3 nucleotides read TGTGCCAGCAGCCAGGACAGGGGTGGCACTGAAGCTTTCTTT. This translates into CASSQDRGGTEAFF.